Below, 28 T cell receptor beta chains from the same sample are listed, as sequenced in a study of human T cells and chemical hapten exposure. Total RNA was isolated from unfractionated whole blood. Using its own MiXCR run on the 5' RACE reads, TCRdb lists one record per CDR3 protein. The sample holds 110,000 or so distinct CDR3 sequences, approximately 20% seen once. All receptors derive from a human donor in good health.

This clonotype was seen a handful of times. The rearrangement links TRBV7-9 to TRBJ1-1, with 12 bases identical to TRBD1. The ends lost 4 bases at V and 4 bases at J; junction bases unmatched: 4. There are 15 residues in the CDR3. The V gene's germline CDR1 is SEHNR and CDR2 FQNEAQ (reference sequence). Here the CDR3 DNA reads TGTGCCAGCAGCTACGGGACAGGGGGCGTCACTGAAGCTTTCTTT. Translated: CASSYGTGGVTEAFF.

This clonotype showed up just a few times. The chain joins TRBV18 to TRBJ2-7, with 7 bases matching TRBD2. This CDR3 is 12 amino acids long. Germline values: CDR1 KGHSH, CDR2 LQKENI. Trimming took 3 bases from V and 6 from J; bases not matched to a gene: 2. In DNA, the CDR3 is TGTGCCAGCTCACCCCCGGGGGGCGAGCAGTACTTC. It is translated as CASSPPGGEQYF.

The rearrangement joins TRBV5-4 to TRBJ2-1; no definite D call. Germline values: CDR1 SGHNT, CDR2 YYREEE (reference sequence). This CDR3 has 14 amino acids. The V end lost 0 bases, the J end lost 5 bases, and 9 bases lay between the germline ends. The CDR3 loop reads CASSLENSHNEQFF. The CDR3 region has the DNA TGTGCCAGCAGCTTGGAAAATTCCCACAATGAGCAGTTCTTC.

This clonotype was picked up a small number of times. The chain carries TRBV5-1 and TRBJ2-1; 7 bases line up with TRBD2. The CDR3 runs 15 residues. In germline, CDR1 is SGHRS, CDR2 YFSETQ. J gave up 7 bases and V 2 bases, and 9 bases lay outside the gene matches. Written as DNA, the CDR3 is TGCGCCAGCAGCTTCCCGTCGGGAGGAAATAATGAGCAGTTCTTC. Residues: CASSFPSGGNNEQFF.

In its sample, this clonotype was seen a few times. This chain joins TRBV5-1 and TRBJ2-1; 13 bases align to TRBD2. CDR3 length: 16 residues. CDR1 is SGHRS, CDR2 YFSETQ, per germline. V gave up 4 bases and J gave up 7 bases; unmatched junction bases: 8. Written as DNA, the CDR3 is TGCGCCAGCAGCAGGACCGGACTAGCGGGAGATAATGAGCAGTTCTTC. It specifies CASSRTGLAGDNEQFF.

This clonotype was recorded once. The rearrangement links TRBV30 to TRBJ2-1, with 8 nucleotides matching TRBD2. The germline CDR1 and CDR2 sequences are GTSNPN and SVGIG (reference sequence). CDR3 length equals 15 residues. The J segment lost 7 bases and the V segment lost 2 bases, leaving 10 bases of the junction unmatched. The CDR3 DNA reads TGTGCCTGGAGTCCAGCGGGAGTACGGGGAAATGAGCAGTTCTTC. Translated: CAWSPAGVRGNEQFF.

This clonotype occurred once. V is TRBV7-2 and J is TRBJ2-3, with 9 bases identical to TRBD2. The ends lost 2 bases at V and 0 bases at J; junction bases unmatched: 3. In germline, CDR1 is SGHTA, CDR2 FQGNSA. CDR3 length: 16 amino acids. The CDR3 sequence: CASSLLAGGSTDTQYF. CDR3 bases: TGTGCCAGCAGCTTATTGGCGGGGGGGAGCACAGATACGCAGTATTTT. Full variable domain (remainder filled in from reference TRBV7-2 and TRBJ2-3): GAGVSQSPSNKVTEKGKDVELRCDPISGHTALYWYRQSLGQGLEFLIYFQGNSAPDKSGLPSDRFSAERTGGSVSTLTIQRTQQEDSAVYLCASSLLAGGSTDTQYFGPGTRLTVL.

V and J are TRBV2 and TRBJ2-7; the match to TRBD1 covers 9 bases. CDR1 SNHLY and CDR2 FYNNEI come from the germline V gene. The length of the CDR3 is 14 residues. With V trimmed by 9 bases and J by 2 bases, 8 bases remained unmatched. CDR3 DNA: TGTGCCAGTTCCTCCCGACAGGGGGCCTACGAGCAGTACTTC. Protein product: CASSSRQGAYEQYF.

The V and J genes are TRBV6-5 and TRBJ1-5; D is unresolved. V was trimmed by 6 bases and J by 4 bases, leaving 13 bases between them. The germline gives CDR1 MNHEY, CDR2 SVGAGI. CDR3 length: 14 amino acids. For the CDR3, the DNA is TGTGCCAGCAGACCTCGAACCAGGAATCAGCCCCAGCATTTT. Translated: CASRPRTRNQPQHF.

This clonotype was seen only a few times. The rearrangement joins TRBV20-1 to TRBJ2-5, with 10 bases aligning to TRBD2. The CDR3 has 16 residues. CDR1 and CDR2 from the germline V gene are DFQATT and SNEGSKA (reference sequence). V lost 1 base and J lost 4; bases outside the gene matches: 9. Here the CDR3 DNA reads TGCAGTGCTAGAGGGCCGGGTCTAGCGGGAGTAGAGACCCAGTACTTC. Protein: CSARGPGLAGVETQYF.

The CDR3 spells CASSNSITDSQETQYF. The CDR3 bases are TGTGCCAGTAGTAATTCAATTACGGACTCCCAAGAGACCCAGTACTTC. The J gene is TRBJ2-5, the V gene TRBV5-5; D is perhaps TRBD2 (5 bases). CDR3 length equals 16 residues. Germline loops: CDR1 SGHKS, CDR2 YYEKEE (reference sequence). With 8 bases removed from V and 1 base from J, the gap between germline ends came to 21 bases.

This clonotype came up many times. The chain is built from TRBV11-2 and TRBJ2-6, with 7 bases that match TRBD1. Germline V gene data show CDR1 as SGHAT and CDR2 as FQNNGV. V gave up 4 bases and J gave up 2 bases; unmatched junction bases: 14. CDR3 length: 19 residues. CDR3 residues: CASSSGRGGAGAGANVLTF. The CDR3 DNA reads TGTGCCAGCAGCTCTGGGAGAGGGGGCGCCGGAGCTGGGGCCAACGTCCTGACTTTC.

This clonotype was counted only a few times. This chain uses TRBV10-3 with TRBJ2-1, with TRBD1 as a possible D gene (6 bases). Per germline, CDR1 ENHRY and CDR2 SYGVKD. Between the trimmed V and J ends, which lost 4 bases and 3 bases, there was a span of 7 bases. This CDR3 comprises 13 residues. CDR3 in amino acids: CAISADSYNEQFF. In DNA, the CDR3 is TGTGCCATCAGTGCGGACAGCTACAATGAGCAGTTCTTC.

This clonotype was observed a few times. The chain is built from TRBV2 and TRBJ2-2; D not resolved. Looked up from germline, CDR1 is SNHLY and CDR2 is FYNNEI. This CDR3 is built from 13 residues. Trimming pared 8 bases from V and 1 base from J, leaving 8 bases between. The CDR3 here is CASSPENTGELFF. DNA of the CDR3: TGTGCCAGCTCCCCAGAGAACACCGGGGAGCTGTTTTTT.

There are a few counts of this clonotype. V is TRBV29-1 and J is TRBJ2-3; D call uncertain. This CDR3 is built from 11 residues. Trimming pared 4 bases from V and 4 bases from J, leaving 6 bases between. Looked up from germline, CDR1 is SQVTM and CDR2 is ANQGSEA. DNA of the CDR3: TGCAGCGTTGTCCTAGCAGATACGCAGTATTTT. As protein: CSVVLADTQYF.

The sample holds a few counts of this clonotype. The chain's CDR3 is CASSPDGKTNQPQHF. Here the CDR3 DNA reads TGTGCCAGCAGCCCAGATGGCAAAACCAATCAGCCCCAGCATTTT. The chain links TRBV7-9 to TRBJ1-5, with no clear D. The CDR3 runs 15 residues. V lost 5 bases and J lost 3, with 14 bases in between. Per germline, CDR1 SEHNR and CDR2 FQNEAQ (reference sequence).

This clonotype came up a few times. The chain carries TRBV3-1 and TRBJ2-5; perhaps TRBD1 as D (7 bases). CDR3 length: 14 residues. Germline V CDR1 and CDR2: LGHDT, YNNKEL (reference sequence). Trimming pared 8 bases from V and 4 bases from J, leaving 17 bases between. The CDR3 here is CASAEGAVRETQYF. In DNA, the CDR3 is TGTGCCAGCGCGGAGGGGGCGGTAAGAGAGACCCAGTACTTC.

The chain has TRBV7-2 and TRBJ2-3; 7 bases line up with TRBD2. The junction had 4 bases not matched to a gene; V was cut back by 6 bases and J by 1 base. The CDR3 runs to 14 residues. Germline V gives CDR1 SGHTA, CDR2 FQGNSA. The CDR3 DNA is TGTGCCAGCAGGAGCGGGGTGGGCACAGATACGCAGTATTTT. Its protein is CASRSGVGTDTQYF.

The chain joins TRBV28 to TRBJ1-1; D is unclear. The V and J ends lost 5 bases and 1 base respectively, with 14 bases between them. This CDR3 spans 15 amino acids. Per the germline V gene, CDR1 is MDHEN and CDR2 is SYDVKM. CDR3 DNA sequence: TGTGCCAGCAGTCCCCCCACGGGGAGGAACACTGAAGCTTTCTTT. Protein product: CASSPPTGRNTEAFF.

V gene TRBV27 combines with J gene TRBJ2-3; 12 nucleotides match TRBD2. This CDR3 contains 19 residues. The V and J ends lost 4 bases and 2 bases, in that order; junction bases with no gene match: 13. Germline CDR1 and CDR2: MNHEY and SMNVEV (reference sequence). The CDR3: CASSSMGRGLAGYTDTQYF. DNA of the CDR3: TGTGCCAGCAGTTCTATGGGTCGCGGACTAGCGGGGTACACAGATACGCAGTATTTT.

Written as DNA, the CDR3 is TGCGCCAGCAGCCAAGATCGGGCAGGGACTAGCGGGATAAGGAATGAGCAGTTCTTC. It specifies CASSQDRAGTSGIRNEQFF. The chain links TRBV4-1 to TRBJ2-1; TRBD2 matches 13 bases. This CDR3 has 19 residues. Trimming cost V 0 bases and J 7 bases; bases outside gene matches: 12. Germline assignment: CDR1 MGHRA and CDR2 YSYEKL.

V is TRBV7-2 and J is TRBJ1-2; D is unclear. CDR1 is SGHTA and CDR2 is FQGNSA in the germline V gene. Trimming stripped 5 bases from V and 3 bases from J, with 7 bases between. The CDR3 has 12 amino acids. The CDR3 sequence is CASSRTYYGYTF. The CDR3 DNA is TGTGCCAGCAGCCGGACTTACTATGGCTACACCTTC.

This chain joins TRBV28 and TRBJ2-7; D might be TRBD1 or TRBD2, each matching 5 bases. This CDR3 region has 14 residues. The germline V gene encodes CDR1 MDHEN and CDR2 SYDVKM. Trimming stripped 5 bases from V and 7 bases from J, with 18 bases between. The CDR3 here is CASSGFGAGREQYF. Here the CDR3 DNA reads TGTGCCAGCAGTGGATTCGGGGCAGGGCGGGAGCAGTACTTC.

This clonotype has a handful of counts. The chain employs TRBV11-2 and TRBJ2-6; D possibly corresponds to TRBD2 (6 bases). V lost 3 bases, J lost 6 bases, and 18 bases lay in between. Germline CDR1 SGHAT, CDR2 FQNNGV. The length of the CDR3 is 17 residues. CDR3 sequence: CASSFPGLGLLANVLTF. The CDR3 coding sequence is TGTGCCAGCAGCTTCCCGGGACTGGGTCTGTTGGCCAACGTCCTGACTTTC.

This clonotype was counted only a few times. The chain joins TRBV28 to TRBJ2-7; 8 nucleotides align to TRBD1. The V segment lost 4 bases and the J segment 1 base; nucleotides outside the gene matches: 6. In germline, CDR1 is MDHEN, CDR2 SYDVKM. The CDR3 contains 15 residues. CDR3 loop: CASSSPGGASYEQYF. Written as DNA, the CDR3 is TGTGCCAGCAGTTCCCCAGGGGGCGCTTCCTACGAGCAGTACTTC.

This clonotype was recorded many times. J is TRBJ1-5 and V is TRBV19; D ambiguous. The CDR3 spans 14 residues. The V gene's germline CDR1 is LNHDA and CDR2 SQIVND (reference sequence). V was shortened by 1 base and J by 3 bases, with 7 bases between the two germline ends. The CDR3 is CASSIGLHNQPQHF. CDR3 DNA: TGTGCCAGTAGTATAGGTTTGCACAATCAGCCCCAGCATTTT. The whole variable domain, remainder taken from reference TRBV19 and TRBJ1-5, is DGGITQSPKYLFRKEGQNVTLSCEQNLNHDAMYWYRQDPGQGLRLIYYSQIVNDFQKGDIAEGYSVSREKKESFPLTVTSAQKNPTAFYLCASSIGLHNQPQHFGDGTRLSIL.

The rearrangement links TRBV21-1 to TRBJ1-5; the table's D call TRBD1 went unverified against the DNA. TRBV21-1 counts as a pseudogene. The CDR3 consists of 16 residues. The CDR3 DNA reads as TGTGCCAGCAGCAGGGACAGGGGGGATAGCAATCAGCCCCAGCATTTT. The encoded protein is CASSRDRGDSNQPQHF.

This clonotype was detected a few times. V is TRBV6-2 or TRBV6-3 and J is TRBJ2-6, with TRBD2 identical over 8 bases. CDR1 is MNHEY, CDR2 SVGEGT, per germline. With 5 bases clipped from V and 0 bases from J, the junction kept 12 bases outside the gene matches. This CDR3 contains 19 residues. In DNA form, the CDR3 reads TGTGCCAGCAGTCTTAGCGGGAAGGGAGTTGACTCTGGGGCCAACGTCCTGACTTTC. Encoded protein: CASSLSGKGVDSGANVLTF.